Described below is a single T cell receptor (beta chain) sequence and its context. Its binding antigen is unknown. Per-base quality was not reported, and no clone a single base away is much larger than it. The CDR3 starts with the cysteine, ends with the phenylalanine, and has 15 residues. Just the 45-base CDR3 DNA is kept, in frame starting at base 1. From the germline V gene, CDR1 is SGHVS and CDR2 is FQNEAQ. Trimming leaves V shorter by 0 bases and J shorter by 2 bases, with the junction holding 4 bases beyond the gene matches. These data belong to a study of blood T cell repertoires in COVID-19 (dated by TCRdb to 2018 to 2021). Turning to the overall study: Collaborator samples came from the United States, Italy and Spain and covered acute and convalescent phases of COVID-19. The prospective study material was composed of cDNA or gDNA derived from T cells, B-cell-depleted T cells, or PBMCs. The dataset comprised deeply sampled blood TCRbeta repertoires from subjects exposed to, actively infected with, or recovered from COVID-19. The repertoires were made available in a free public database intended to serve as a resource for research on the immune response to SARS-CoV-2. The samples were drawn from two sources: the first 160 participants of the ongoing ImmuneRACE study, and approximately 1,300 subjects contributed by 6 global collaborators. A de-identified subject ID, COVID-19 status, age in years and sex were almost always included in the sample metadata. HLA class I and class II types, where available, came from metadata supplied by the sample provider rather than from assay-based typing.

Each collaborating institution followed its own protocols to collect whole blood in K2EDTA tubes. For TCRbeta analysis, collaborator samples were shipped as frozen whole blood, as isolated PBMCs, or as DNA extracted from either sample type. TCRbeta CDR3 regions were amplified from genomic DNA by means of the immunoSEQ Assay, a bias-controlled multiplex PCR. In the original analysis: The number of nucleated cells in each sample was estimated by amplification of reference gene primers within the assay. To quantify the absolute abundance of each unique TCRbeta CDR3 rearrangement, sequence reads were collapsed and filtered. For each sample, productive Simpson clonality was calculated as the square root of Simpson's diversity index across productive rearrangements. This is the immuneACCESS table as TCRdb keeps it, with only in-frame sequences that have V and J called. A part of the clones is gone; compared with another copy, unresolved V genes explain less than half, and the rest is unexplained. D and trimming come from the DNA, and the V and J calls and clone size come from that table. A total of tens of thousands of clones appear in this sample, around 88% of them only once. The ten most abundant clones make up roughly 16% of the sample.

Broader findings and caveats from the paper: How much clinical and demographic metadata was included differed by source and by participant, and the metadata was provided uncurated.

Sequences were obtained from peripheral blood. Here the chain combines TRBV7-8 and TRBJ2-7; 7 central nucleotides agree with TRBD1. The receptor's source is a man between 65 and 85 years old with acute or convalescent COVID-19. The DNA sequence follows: TGTGCCAGCAGCTTAGCCCGGACAGGACCCTACGAGCAGTACTTC. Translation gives CASSLARTGPYEQYF.